This T cell receptor (beta chain) was found in a study of blood T cell repertoires in COVID-19. Study-wide context: Spain, Italy and the United States supplied samples that represented acute and convalescent COVID-19. Sample material is recorded as cDNA or gDNA derived from T cells, B-cell-depleted T cells, or PBMCs.

The CDR3 sequence is 15 residues long. Germline lookup yields CDR1 SGDLS and CDR2 YYNGEE. Trimming cost V 1 base and J 4 bases; bases outside gene matches: 3. TCRdb's table, derived via immunoSEQ multiplex PCR, lists solely in-frame clones and lacks some. The repertoire has under 50,000 clones, approximately 93% of them found once; the top ten carry 0.9% to 1.1%. The origin of this receptor is a man aged 55 to 70 with COVID-19, enrolled during active disease. The V and J genes are TRBV9 and TRBJ2-2, with 8 nucleotides matching TRBD2. The sample taken for sequencing was peripheral blood. The CDR3: CASSVHGGATGELFF. Here the CDR3 DNA reads TGTGCCAGCAGCGTACACGGGGGGGCCACCGGGGAGCTGTTTTTT.